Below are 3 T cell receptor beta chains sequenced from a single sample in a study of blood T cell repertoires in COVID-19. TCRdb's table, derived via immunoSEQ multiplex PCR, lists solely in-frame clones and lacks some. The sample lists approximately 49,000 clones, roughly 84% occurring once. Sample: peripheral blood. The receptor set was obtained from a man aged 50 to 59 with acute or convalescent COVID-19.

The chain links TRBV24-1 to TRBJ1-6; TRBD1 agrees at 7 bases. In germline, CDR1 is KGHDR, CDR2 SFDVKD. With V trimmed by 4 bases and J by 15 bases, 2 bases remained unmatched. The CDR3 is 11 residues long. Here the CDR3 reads CATSDRGVLHF. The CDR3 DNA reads TGTGCCACCAGTGACAGGGGGGTCCTCCACTTT.

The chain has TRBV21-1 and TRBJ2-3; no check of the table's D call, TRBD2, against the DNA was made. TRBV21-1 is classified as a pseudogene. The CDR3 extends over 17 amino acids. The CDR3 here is CASSETLAGGFTDTQYF. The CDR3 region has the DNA TGTGCCAGCAGCGAAACATTAGCGGGAGGGTTCACAGATACGCAGTATTTT.

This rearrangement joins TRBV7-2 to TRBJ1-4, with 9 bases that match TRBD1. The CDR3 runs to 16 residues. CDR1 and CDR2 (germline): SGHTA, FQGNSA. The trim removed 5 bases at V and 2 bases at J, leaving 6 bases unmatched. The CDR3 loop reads CASSPRTGDTNEKLFF. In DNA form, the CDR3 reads TGTGCCAGCAGCCCCCGGACAGGGGATACTAATGAAAAACTGTTTTTT.